The present TCR beta chain was sequenced within a study of blood T cell repertoires in COVID-19. Trimming removed 5 bases from V and 7 bases from J; junction bases left unmatched: 10. Germline lookup yields CDR1 SEHNR and CDR2 FQNEAQ (reference sequence). The CDR3 spans 15 residues. In the source study's methods: Amplification of reference gene primers was used by the study to estimate nucleated cell counts. Only in-frame clones appear in the TCRdb table, and some are missing; sequencing was by immunoSEQ multiplex PCR. The DNA was the basis for D and trimming; V, J and clone size are from that table. Among about 350,000 clones listed, roughly 90% were seen once.

This chain links TRBV7-9 with TRBJ1-2; 10 bases align to TRBD1. The specimen was peripheral blood. This clonotype was obtained from an older woman with COVID-19, enrolled during active disease. CDR3 residues: CASSTTGTGVIGYTF. For the CDR3, the DNA is TGTGCCAGCAGCACAACCGGGACAGGGGTAATTGGCTACACCTTC. Full variable domain (remainder filled in from reference TRBV7-9 and TRBJ1-2): DTGVSQNPRHKITKRGQNVTFRCDPISEHNRLYWYRQTLGQGPEFLTYFQNEAQLEKSRLLSDRFSAERPKGSFSTLEIQRTEQGDSAMYLCASSTTGTGVIGYTFGSGTRLTVV.